The 24 T cell receptor beta chains listed next were all sequenced from one sample in a study of T cell repertoires in ileal Crohn's disease. This table comes from immunoSEQ multiplex PCR, and its TCRdb copy is limited to in-frame clones, with some not included. The profile shows roughly 10,000 clones, around 87% of them singletons. Specified time point: inflamed ileum from the surgical specimen. Sequenced input: ileal tissue. The receptors were gathered from an adult with Crohn's disease.

The chain has TRBV19 and TRBJ2-6, with 11 bases fitting TRBD1. Unmatched junction bases numbered 5, after V lost 10 bases and J lost 3 bases. This CDR3 comprises 15 residues. Germline V gene lookup returns CDR1 LNHDA and CDR2 SQIVND (reference sequence). The CDR3 nucleotides are TGTGCCACCCGGACAGGGGGCTTTGGGGCCAACGTCCTGACTTTC. Protein: CATRTGGFGANVLTF.

The V and J genes are TRBV6-1 and TRBJ1-1, with D uncertain. V was cut by 3 bases and J by 8 bases, with 10 bases left in between. The CDR3 has 12 amino acids. Per germline, CDR1 MNHNS and CDR2 SASEGT. CDR3 in amino acids: CASSEGWREAFF. The CDR3 nucleotides are TGTGCCAGCAGTGAGGGTTGGAGGGAAGCTTTCTTT.

V is TRBV10-3 and J is TRBJ2-7; no firm D call. V shed 6 bases and J shed 4 bases, with 13 bases lying between them. Germline lookup yields CDR1 ENHRY and CDR2 SYGVKD. The CDR3 has 13 amino acids. CDR3 residues: CAISLGSTYEQYV. DNA of the CDR3: TGTGCCATCAGCCTCGGTTCTACTTACGAGCAGTACGTC.

V gene TRBV14 combines with J gene TRBJ1-4; D unresolved. Trimming shortened V by 1 base and J by 10 bases, and 19 bases separated the two germline ends. The CDR3 loop spans 16 amino acids. Germline V CDR1 and CDR2: SGHDN, FVKESK. Here the CDR3 DNA reads TGTGCCAGCAGCCAAGTTTCGGGGAGGTTGGGTGGAAAACTGTTTTTT. This codes for CASSQVSGRLGGKLFF. The entire variable domain, with the rest obtained from reference TRBV14 and TRBJ1-4, is as follows: EAGVTQFPSHSVIEKGQTVTLRCDPISGHDNLYWYRRVMGKEIKFLLHFVKESKQDESGMPNNRFLAERTGGTYSTLKVQPAELEDSGVYFCASSQVSGRLGGKLFFGSGTQLSVL.

Regarding this clone: Distinct nucleotide sequences in the sample also encode this CDR3. The genes are TRBV18 and TRBJ2-2; 10 bases agree with TRBD2. Looked up from germline, CDR1 is KGHSH and CDR2 is LQKENI. Trimming cost V 2 bases and J 6 bases; bases outside gene matches: 9. The CDR3 has 17 residues. DNA for the CDR3: TGTGCCAGCTCACCAGACCCCGGGACTAGCGTGGCCGGGGAGCTGTTTTTT. Translation gives CASSPDPGTSVAGELFF.

The table lists this clone with a count of one. The chain couples TRBV2 to TRBJ1-5; a weak D match, TRBD1 (6 bases). Germline V gene lookup returns CDR1 SNHLY and CDR2 FYNNEI. Trimming removed 2 bases from V and 5 bases from J, with 13 bases in between. This CDR3 region has 15 residues. The CDR3 sequence is CASSEMGQGYQPQHF. In DNA form, the CDR3 reads TGTGCCAGCAGTGAAATGGGACAAGGATATCAGCCCCAGCATTTT.

This clone was detected a few times. CDR3 nucleotides: TGTGCCAGCAGCCTGGGACAGGGGACTAGCCGGCAGTTCTTC. It encodes CASSLGQGTSRQFF. The V gene is TRBV7-9, the J gene TRBJ2-1, with D maybe TRBD1 (10 bases). Germline V gene data show CDR1 as SEHNR and CDR2 as FQNEAQ (reference sequence). This CDR3 is built from 14 residues. The V end was cut by 5 bases, the J end by 12 bases, with 20 bases between.

The rearrangement links TRBV5-4 to TRBJ1-2, with 7 bases fitting TRBD1. The CDR3 covers 14 residues. Per germline, CDR1 SGHNT and CDR2 YYREEE (reference sequence). Trimming cost V 5 bases and J 5 bases; bases outside gene matches: 9. CDR3 sequence: CASSETTRGYGYTF. The CDR3 region has the DNA TGTGCCAGCAGTGAAACGACCAGGGGGTATGGCTACACCTTC.

The gene calls are TRBV5-1 and TRBJ2-2; maybe TRBD2 (6 bases). Trimming stripped 2 bases from V and 0 bases from J, with 8 bases between. CDR3 size: 15 residues. CDR1 and CDR2 from the germline V gene are SGHRS and YFSETQ. CDR3 loop: CASSFSGTNTGELFF. CDR3 in DNA: TGCGCCAGCAGCTTTAGCGGAACGAACACCGGGGAGCTGTTTTTT.

This clone was seen more than once but under ten times. The chain is built from TRBV2 and TRBJ2-2; D might be TRBD2 (6 bases). The CDR3 loop spans 15 amino acids. Germline-derived CDR1 and CDR2 are SNHLY and FYNNEI. Trimming cost V 4 bases and J 5 bases, with 14 bases left between them. The CDR3 region is CASSGGLARTGELFF. In nucleotides, the CDR3 is TGTGCCAGCAGTGGGGGCCTAGCGCGTACCGGGGAGCTGTTTTTT. The full variable domain, rest sourced from reference TRBV2 and TRBJ2-2, is EPEVTQTPSHQVTQMGQEVILRCVPISNHLYFYWYRQILGQKVEFLVSFYNNEISEKSEIFDDQFSVERPDGSNFTLKIRSTKLEDSAMYFCASSGGLARTGELFFGEGSRLTVL.

The chain uses TRBV19 and TRBJ1-4, with D possibly matching TRBD1 (6 bases). This CDR3 has 15 residues. V gave up 5 bases and J gave up 3 bases, with 13 bases separating them. CDR1 is LNHDA and CDR2 is SQIVND in the germline V gene (reference sequence). The CDR3, as DNA: TGTGCCAGTAGTCGAGGGGGGAAGGCTAATGAAAAACTGTTTTTT. This translates into CASSRGGKANEKLFF.

The V gene is TRBV6-4, the J gene TRBJ2-6, with TRBD2 as a possible D gene (5 bases). Trimming cost V 5 bases and J 4 bases, with 15 bases left between them. This CDR3 contains 16 residues. Germline values: CDR1 MRHNA, CDR2 SNTAGT. The CDR3 loop reads CASSPGVRGGANVLTF. The CDR3 bases are TGTGCCAGCAGTCCCGGGGTTAGAGGAGGGGCCAACGTCCTGACTTTC.

The chain couples TRBV9 to TRBJ1-1, with no clear D. The germline CDR1 and CDR2 sequences are SGDLS and YYNGEE. This CDR3 is built from 13 residues. Between the trimmed V and J ends, which lost 4 bases and 7 bases, there was a span of 14 bases. This chain's CDR3 is CASSLALRGEAFF. CDR3 sequence (DNA): TGTGCCAGCAGCCTCGCCCTTAGAGGTGAAGCTTTCTTT.

The chain recombines TRBV6-6 with TRBJ1-4; D remains ambiguous. The V gene's germline CDR1 is MNHNY and CDR2 SVGAGI (reference sequence). Trimming removed 2 bases from V and 7 bases from J, with 5 bases in between. The CDR3 runs to 12 residues. The CDR3 DNA sequence: TGTGCCAGCAGTTACCAGGTTGAAAAACTGTTTTTT. This encodes CASSYQVEKLFF.

The CDR3 bases are TGTGCCAGCGGTTATAGCGCAGATACGCAGTATTTT. Protein: CASGYSADTQYF. V usage is TRBV2 and J usage is TRBJ2-3; TRBD2 is a possible D gene (5 bases). Trimming left V 8 bases short and J 4 bases short, with 10 bases between. The CDR3 has 12 amino acids. The V gene's germline CDR1 is SNHLY and CDR2 FYNNEI.

This chain connects TRBV5-1 to TRBJ2-2, with 7 bases matching TRBD2. Trimming took 2 bases from V and 1 from J; bases not matched to a gene: 2. The CDR3 has 15 amino acids. Germline V gene data show CDR1 as SGHRS and CDR2 as YFSETQ. The CDR3 DNA reads TGCGCCAGCAGCTTCGGGACTATGAACACCGGGGAGCTGTTTTTT. Protein product: CASSFGTMNTGELFF.

V is TRBV7-3 and J is TRBJ2-2; no clear D. The V gene's germline CDR1 is SGHTA and CDR2 FQGTGA. Trimming removed 5 bases from V and 0 bases from J, with 4 bases in between. The CDR3 length is 13 residues. In DNA form, the CDR3 reads TGTGCCAGCAGCCCGACGAACACCGGGGAGCTGTTTTTT. Translated, it gives CASSPTNTGELFF.

This chain connects TRBV30 to TRBJ2-5, with D maybe TRBD2 (5 bases). Looked up from germline, CDR1 is GTSNPN and CDR2 is SVGIG (reference sequence). CDR3 length: 11 residues. Trimming cost V 3 bases and J 3 bases, with 5 bases left between them. The CDR3 is CAWRGEETQYF. The CDR3 bases are TGTGCCTGGAGGGGAGAAGAGACCCAGTACTTC.

This clone was counted a single time. The rearrangement uses TRBV4-1 and TRBJ2-1, with 11 nucleotides matching TRBD2. Germline CDR1 reads MGHRA; CDR2 reads YSYEKL. CDR3 length: 18 residues. Germline trimming cut 0 bases from V and 7 bases from J; bases unmatched to any gene: 11. The CDR3, as DNA: TGCGCCAGCAGCCAAGATGCTAGCGGGAGGAGGGACAGGAATGAGCAGTTCTTC. Translation: CASSQDASGRRDRNEQFF.

The rearrangement joins TRBV15 to TRBJ1-6; D remains ambiguous. The CDR3 has 14 amino acids. Per the germline V gene, CDR1 is LNHNV and CDR2 is YYDKDF (reference sequence). Between the trimmed V and J ends, which lost 0 bases and 7 bases, there was a span of 7 bases. In DNA form, the CDR3 reads TGTGCCACCAGCAGAGAATCGGGAAATTCACCCCTCCACTTT. Translation: CATSRESGNSPLHF. Based on the CDR3 plus reference TRBV15 and TRBJ1-6, the full variable domain is DAMVIQNPRYQVTQFGKPVTLSCSQTLNHNVMYWYQQKSSQAPKLLFHYYDKDFNNEADTPDNFQSRRPNTSFCFLDIRSPGLGDTAMYLCATSRESGNSPLHFGNGTRLTVT.

The chain has TRBV18 and TRBJ2-5; no reliable D call. This CDR3 contains 14 residues. The V gene's germline CDR1 is KGHSH and CDR2 LQKENI. Trimming cost V 4 bases and J 1 base, with 10 bases left between them. This chain's CDR3 is CASSLTLGQETQYF. CDR3 DNA: TGTGCCAGCTCACTTACTCTAGGCCAAGAGACCCAGTACTTC.

The rearrangement joins TRBV28 to TRBJ2-7; D possibly corresponds to TRBD2 (5 bases). Between the trimmed V and J ends, which lost 5 bases and 6 bases, there was a span of 11 bases. The CDR3 has 12 amino acids. Germline V gives CDR1 MDHEN, CDR2 SYDVKM. Written as DNA, the CDR3 is TGTGCCAGCAGTGAGGGTGGTCGCGAGCAGTACTTC. Its protein product is CASSEGGREQYF.

This chain uses TRBV28 with TRBJ2-1; TRBD2 is a possible D gene (6 bases). The CDR3 consists of 13 residues. Between the trimmed V and J ends, which lost 6 bases and 10 bases, there was a span of 16 bases. Germline loops: CDR1 MDHEN, CDR2 SYDVKM. This chain's CDR3 is CASSTDYLGEQFF. The CDR3 bases are TGTGCCAGCAGCACGGACTACCTCGGCGAGCAGTTCTTC.

The CDR3 coding sequence is TGCGCCAGCAGCGTCAGGGCGGCTAATGAAAAACTGTTTTTT. It translates to CASSVRAANEKLFF. This chain links TRBV5-1 with TRBJ1-4; tentative D call: TRBD1 (5 bases). Trimming took off 4 bases at V and 3 bases at J, with 10 bases between the two ends. Germline CDR1 SGHRS, CDR2 YFSETQ. The CDR3 has 14 amino acids. Complete variable domain (other parts from reference TRBV5-1 and TRBJ1-4): KAGVTQTPRYLIKTRGQQVTLSCSPISGHRSVSWYQQTPGQGLQFLFEYFSETQRNKGNFPGRFSGRQFSNSRSEMNVSTLELGDSALYLCASSVRAANEKLFFGSGTQLSVL.